The T cell receptor beta chain described here comes from a study of cytomegalovirus exposure and HLA in healthy donors. Study-level background: Most donors, 70% to 85% of some 400 genotyped, fell in the Caucasian-associated ancestry cluster.

Whole-study findings and limits: A list of approximately 160 TCR beta chains associated with cytomegalovirus was given.

V lost 10 bases and J lost 8, with 15 bases in between. Germline loops: CDR1 LNHDA, CDR2 SQIVND (reference sequence). The CDR3 runs to 12 residues. In the case of this clone: Its target is unknown.

This PCR relied on a set of 60 Vbeta primers and 13 Jbeta primers. The data were produced by immunoSEQ multiplex PCR, yet TCRdb's version contains in-frame clones alone and is incomplete. The table lists under 150,000 clones, about 85% of them singletons, with 1.5% to 2% in the top ten. At sampling all donors were nominally healthy, likely with unrecorded immune exposures. This chain joins TRBV19 and TRBJ2-1, with D possibly TRBD2 on 5 matching bases. The sample consisted of PBMCs. The TCR sequence derives from a boy aged 5-17 years in good health and CMV-seronegative. The CDR3 bases are TGTGCCACTCGCCCCGGGGTCGATGAGCAGTTCTTC. This gives the protein CATRPGVDEQFF.